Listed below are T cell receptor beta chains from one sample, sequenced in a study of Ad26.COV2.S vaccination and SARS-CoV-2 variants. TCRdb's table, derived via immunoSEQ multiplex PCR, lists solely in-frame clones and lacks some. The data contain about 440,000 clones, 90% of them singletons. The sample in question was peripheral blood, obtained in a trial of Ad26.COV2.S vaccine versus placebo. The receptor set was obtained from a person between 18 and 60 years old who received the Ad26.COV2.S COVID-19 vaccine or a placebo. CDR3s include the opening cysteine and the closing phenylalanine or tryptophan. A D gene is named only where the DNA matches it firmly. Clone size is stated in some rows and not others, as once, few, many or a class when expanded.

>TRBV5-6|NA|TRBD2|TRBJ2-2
CASSWGTSGFTGELFF
TGTGCCAGCAGCTGGGGGACTAGCGGTTTCACCGGGGAGCTGTTTTTT
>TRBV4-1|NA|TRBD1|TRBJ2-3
CASSGRDRGWSDTQYF
TGCGCCAGCAGCGGCCGGGACAGGGGATGGTCAGATACGCAGTATTTT
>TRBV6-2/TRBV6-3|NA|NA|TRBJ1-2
CASSRTENYGYTF
TGTGCCAGCAGTCGGACAGAGAACTATGGCTACACCTTC
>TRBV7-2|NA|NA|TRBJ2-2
CASSQGRTELFF
TGTGCCAGCAGCCAGGGGCGCACGGAGCTGTTTTTT
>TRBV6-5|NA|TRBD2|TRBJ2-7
CASSPGKRDAYEQYF
TGTGCCAGCAGTCCCGGGAAGCGGGACGCCTACGAGCAGTACTTC
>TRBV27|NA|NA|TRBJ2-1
CASSLLGAPNNEQFF
TGTGCCAGCAGTTTATTGGGGGCCCCTAACAATGAGCAGTTCTTC
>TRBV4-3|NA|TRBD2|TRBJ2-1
CASSQDRLAPEQFF
TGCGCCAGCAGCCAAGACCGACTAGCGCCAGAGCAGTTCTTC
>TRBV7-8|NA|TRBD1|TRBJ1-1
CASSLGTATEAFF
TGTGCCAGCAGCTTGGGGACAGCCACTGAAGCTTTCTTT
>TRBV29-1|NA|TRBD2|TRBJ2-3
CSATSGRTDTQYF
TGCAGCGCTACTAGCGGGAGAACAGATACGCAGTATTTT
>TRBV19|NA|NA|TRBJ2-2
CASSILGSVPGELFF
TGTGCCAGTAGTATCCTGGGGAGTGTACCCGGGGAGCTGTTTTTT
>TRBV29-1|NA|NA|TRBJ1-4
CSVTPGLGNEKLFF
TGCAGCGTAACCCCAGGGTTGGGTAATGAAAAACTGTTTTTT
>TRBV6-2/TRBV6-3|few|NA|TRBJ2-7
CASSYYPYEQYF
TGTGCCAGCAGTTACTACCCCTACGAGCAGTACTTC
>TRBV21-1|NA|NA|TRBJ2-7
CASSKEGLAGAYEQYF
TGTGCCAGCAGCAAAGAGGGACTAGCGGGAGCCTACGAGCAGTACTTC
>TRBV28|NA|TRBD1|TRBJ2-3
CASSSGTGGDPSTDTQYF
TGTGCCAGCAGTTCAGGGACAGGGGGCGACCCTAGCACAGATACGCAGTATTTT
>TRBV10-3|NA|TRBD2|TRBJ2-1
CAISESGTSGGLYNEQFF
TGTGCCATCAGTGAGTCGGGGACTAGCGGCGGATTGTACAATGAGCAGTTCTTC
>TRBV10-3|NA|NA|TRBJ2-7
CAISDGKSSYEQYF
TGTGCCATCAGTGACGGCAAGAGCTCCTACGAGCAGTACTTC
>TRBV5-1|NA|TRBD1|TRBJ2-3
CASSYPTGDMESTDTQYF
TGCGCCAGCAGCTATCCGACAGGGGACATGGAAAGCACAGATACGCAGTATTTT
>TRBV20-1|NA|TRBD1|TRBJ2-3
CSASMGQGNADTQYF
TGCAGTGCTAGTATGGGACAGGGGAACGCAGATACGCAGTATTTT
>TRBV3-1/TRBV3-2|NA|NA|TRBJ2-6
CASSQVWGLGTQSSGANVLTF
TGTGCCAGCAGCCAAGTGTGGGGGTTAGGGACCCAGAGCTCTGGGGCCAACGTCCTGACTTTC
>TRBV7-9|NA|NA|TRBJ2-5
CASSLGVVAQETQYF
TGTGCCAGCAGCTTAGGGGTAGTGGCCCAAGAGACCCAGTACTTC
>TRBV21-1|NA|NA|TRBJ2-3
CASSKGPCLGTDTQYF
TGTGCCAGCAGCAAAGGTCCTTGTCTGGGCACAGATACGCAGTATTTT
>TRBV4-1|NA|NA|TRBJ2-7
CASSQDPAAEQYF
TGCGCCAGCAGCCAAGATCCTGCAGCCGAGCAGTACTTC
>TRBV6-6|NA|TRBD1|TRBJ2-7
CASRQPGQHSYEQYF
TGTGCCAGCAGGCAGCCGGGACAGCACTCCTACGAGCAGTACTTC
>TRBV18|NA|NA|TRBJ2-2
CASSPRSGDTGELFF
TGTGCCAGCTCACCAAGGTCGGGAGACACCGGGGAGCTGTTTTTT
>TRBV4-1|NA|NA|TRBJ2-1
CASSQEPGRGNSYNEQFF
TGCGCCAGCAGCCAAGAGCCTGGACGGGGAAACTCCTACAATGAGCAGTTCTTC
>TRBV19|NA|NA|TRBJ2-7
CASSNPRGTNSYEQYF
TGTGCCAGTAGCAACCCGCGGGGAACTAACTCCTACGAGCAGTACTTC
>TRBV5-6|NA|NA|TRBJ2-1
CASSLGALRNEQFF
TGTGCCAGCAGCTTGGGTGCCCTTCGCAATGAGCAGTTCTTC
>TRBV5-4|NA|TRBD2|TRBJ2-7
CASSLGAGGQEQYF
TGTGCCAGCAGCTTGGGAGCGGGAGGACAAGAGCAGTACTTC
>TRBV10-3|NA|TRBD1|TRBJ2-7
CAISLQGQNLEQYF
TGTGCCATCAGCTTACAGGGGCAGAATTTAGAGCAGTACTTC
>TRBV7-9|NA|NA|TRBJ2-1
CASSLAGAGEALYNEQFF
TGTGCCAGCAGCTTAGCTGGGGCAGGGGAGGCCCTCTACAATGAGCAGTTCTTC
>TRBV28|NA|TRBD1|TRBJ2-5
CASSPYLTDRGGRETQYF
TGTGCCAGCAGTCCTTATCTAACGGACAGGGGAGGAAGAGAGACCCAGTACTTC
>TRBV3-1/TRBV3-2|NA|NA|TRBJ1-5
CASSQGHFQPQHF
TGTGCCAGCAGCCAAGGGCATTTTCAGCCCCAGCATTTT
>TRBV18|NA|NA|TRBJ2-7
CASSPRTDTYEQYF
TGTGCCAGCTCACCACGGACGGACACCTACGAGCAGTACTTC
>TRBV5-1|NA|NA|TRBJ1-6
CASSPFSRENSPLHF
TGCGCCAGCAGCCCTTTTTCCAGGGAAAATTCACCCCTCCACTTT
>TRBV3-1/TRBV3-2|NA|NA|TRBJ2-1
CASSRFRGSGNEQFF
TGTGCCAGCAGCCGGTTCAGGGGAAGCGGGAATGAGCAGTTCTTC
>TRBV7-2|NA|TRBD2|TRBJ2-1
CASSATRGGYEQFF
TGTGCCAGCAGCGCAACCCGGGGGGGATATGAGCAGTTCTTC
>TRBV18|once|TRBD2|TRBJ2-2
CASSPAGLAVTGELFF
TGTGCCAGCTCACCCGCCGGACTAGCGGTTACCGGGGAGCTGTTTTTT
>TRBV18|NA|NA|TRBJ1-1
CASSPPTSTEAFF
TGTGCCAGCTCACCACCTACGTCCACTGAAGCTTTCTTT
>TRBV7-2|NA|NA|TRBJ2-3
CASSSSPSSVGGTDTQYF
TGTGCCAGCAGCTCTTCCCCCTCTAGCGTTGGCGGCACAGATACGCAGTATTTT
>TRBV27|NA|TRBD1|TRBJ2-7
CASSLVGRGSSYEQYF
TGTGCCAGCAGTTTAGTGGGCAGGGGGAGCTCCTACGAGCAGTACTTC
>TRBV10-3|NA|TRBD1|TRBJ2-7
CAISGTASSYEQYF
TGTGCCATCAGCGGGACAGCGAGCTCCTACGAGCAGTACTTC
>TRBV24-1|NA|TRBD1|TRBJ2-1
CATSDRTGLASNEQFF
TGTGCCACCAGTGACAGGACAGGGCTCGCATCCAATGAGCAGTTCTTC
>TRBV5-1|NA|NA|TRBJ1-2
CASSLGARGVGYTF
TGCGCCAGCAGCTTGGGCGCCAGGGGTGTGGGCTACACCTTC
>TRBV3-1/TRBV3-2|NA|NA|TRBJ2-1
CAVSPRGASGNEQFF
TGTGCCGTCTCCCCCAGGGGGGCAAGCGGCAATGAGCAGTTCTTC
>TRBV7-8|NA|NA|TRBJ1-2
CASSLALPAVYGYTF
TGTGCCAGCAGCTTGGCACTCCCGGCGGTCTATGGCTACACCTTC
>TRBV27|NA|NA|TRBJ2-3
CASGAGSTDTQYF
TGTGCCTCGGGGGCAGGGAGCACAGATACGCAGTATTTT
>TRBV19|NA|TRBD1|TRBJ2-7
CASTGERTGHYEQYF
TGTGCCAGTACCGGGGAGAGGACAGGCCATTACGAGCAGTACTTC
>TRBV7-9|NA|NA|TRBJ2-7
CASSLATRLGSYEQYF
TGTGCCAGCAGCTTAGCGACTCGACTAGGTTCCTACGAGCAGTACTTC
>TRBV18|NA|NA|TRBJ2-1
CASSNTSTANEQFF
TGTGCCAGCTCCAACACGTCGACCGCGAACGAGCAGTTCTTC